The 27 T cell receptor beta chains in this list originate from one sample, sequenced in a study of T-cell reconstitution after alpha-beta-depleted transplantation in children. Library preparation (for TCRbeta) was performed with unique molecular identifiers. One entry per CDR3 protein, called by TCRdb with MiXCR from the PCR reads. The table includes 700,000 to 950,000 distinct CDR3 sequences, approximately 15% detected once. The sample here was PBMCs, mostly from graft donor cells, taken 360 days after TCRalphabeta/CD19-depleted stem cell transplant. These receptors originate from a male patient between 10 and 17 years old who had a stem cell transplant for acute lymphoblastic leukemia, so the T cells may come from the graft donor.

This clonotype appeared a few times. CDR3 in DNA: TGTGCCAGCAGTTTTCGGGACAGAACCCATGGCTACACCTTC. Protein product: CASSFRDRTHGYTF. The genes are TRBV28 and TRBJ1-2, with TRBD1 identical over 7 bases. V trimming: 3 bases; J trimming: 6 bases; junction bases outside the gene matches: 7. The CDR3 is 14 residues long. Germline loops: CDR1 MDHEN, CDR2 SYDVKM.

The chain recombines TRBV11-2 with TRBJ2-1; TRBD2 aligns across 9 bases. The CDR3 has 17 amino acids. Per the germline V gene, CDR1 is SGHAT and CDR2 is FQNNGV. V trimming: 1 base; J trimming: 1 base; junction bases outside the gene matches: 5. The CDR3 bases are TGTGCCAGCAGCTTAGCTTTCACTAGCGGGTCCTACAATGAGCAGTTCTTC. It encodes CASSLAFTSGSYNEQFF.

This clonotype appeared a few times. The chain links TRBV5-1 to TRBJ2-2; D may be TRBD1 (6 bases). Germline CDR1 reads SGHRS; CDR2 reads YFSETQ. The CDR3 is made up of 14 amino acids. Trimming cost V 1 base and J 7 bases, with 11 bases left between them. For the CDR3, the DNA is TGCGCCAGCAGCTTGTCACAGGGTGGCGGGGAGCTGTTTTTT. It yields the protein CASSLSQGGGELFF.

This clonotype was counted between two and nine times. J is TRBJ2-3 and V is TRBV12-3 or TRBV12-4, with D unresolved. The CDR3 is made up of 15 amino acids. Trimming cost V 2 bases and J 4 bases, with 13 bases left between them. CDR3 DNA: TGTGCCAGCAGTTTAAATCCTCACCGGGCAGATACGCAGTATTTT. Protein product: CASSLNPHRADTQYF.

The chain carries TRBV7-9 and TRBJ2-2; possibly TRBD2 for D (5 bases). The V and J ends lost 2 bases and 1 base respectively, with 8 bases between them. CDR1 SEHNR and CDR2 FQNEAQ come from the germline V gene (reference sequence). This CDR3 has 15 residues. DNA for the CDR3: TGTGCCAGCAGCTTAACAGCGGTGAACACCGGGGAGCTGTTTTTT. This sequence encodes CASSLTAVNTGELFF.

This clonotype was found many times. This chain uses TRBV5-1 with TRBJ2-2; maybe TRBD2 (5 bases). This CDR3 is 14 amino acids long. V lost 4 bases and J 9 bases, leaving 16 bases between the germline ends. CDR1 and CDR2 from the germline V gene are SGHRS and YFSETQ. Here the CDR3 reads CASSGSGRHRELFF. The CDR3 coding sequence is TGCGCCAGCAGCGGTTCGGGAAGGCATCGGGAGCTGTTTTTT.

As regards this clonotype: A read error may account for a junction end that differs from germline. The rearrangement uses TRBV20-1 and TRBJ2-7; 9 bases align to TRBD2. Germline V gene sequence: CDR1 DFQATT, CDR2 SNEGSKA (reference sequence). The CDR3 has 12 amino acids. The CDR3 is CSAREQLAGFHF. In nucleotides, the CDR3 is TGCAGTGCTAGAGAACAGCTAGCGGGGTTCCACTTC.

The rearrangement uses TRBV5-1 and TRBJ2-2; either TRBD1 or TRBD2 may supply D (5 bases each). CDR3 length: 19 residues. In germline, CDR1 is SGHRS, CDR2 YFSETQ. V was clipped by 0 bases and J by 3 bases, with 21 bases between them. DNA for the CDR3: TGCGCCAGCAGCTTGGGTGGTCGAGGGGCTTCGTCGGACACCGGGGAGCTGTTTTTT. This sequence encodes CASSLGGRGASSDTGELFF.

This clonotype has more than one count but fewer than ten. V is TRBV5-1 and J is TRBJ2-7, with D unclear. The germline gives CDR1 SGHRS, CDR2 YFSETQ. Trimming removed 5 bases from V and 0 bases from J, with 9 bases in between. The CDR3 length is 13 residues. DNA for the CDR3: TGCGCCAGCAGACTACAGCTCTCCTACGAGCAGTACTTC. Its translation: CASRLQLSYEQYF.

This clonotype has just a few counts. V usage is TRBV19 and J usage is TRBJ2-7; no firm D call. The germline V and J ends were trimmed by 7 bases and 5 bases, with 9 bases remaining between them. There are 11 residues in the CDR3. From germline, CDR1 is LNHDA and CDR2 SQIVND (reference sequence). CDR3 bases: TGTGCCAGTAAAGGTCGAAACGAGCAGTACTTC. It encodes CASKGRNEQYF. Full variable domain (missing parts from reference TRBV19 and TRBJ2-7): DGGITQSPKYLFRKEGQNVTLSCEQNLNHDAMYWYRQDPGQGLRLIYYSQIVNDFQKGDIAEGYSVSREKKESFPLTVTSAQKNPTAFYLCASKGRNEQYFGPGTRLTVT.

The V call is TRBV7-8, the J call TRBJ2-7, with D possibly matching TRBD2 (5 bases). V was cut by 5 bases and J by 3 bases, with 14 bases left in between. Germline CDR1 is SGHVS and CDR2 is FQNEAQ. The CDR3 length is 14 residues. CDR3 DNA: TGTGCCAGCAGCGGAGGACTTACGTACTACGAGCAGTACTTC. Its protein is CASSGGLTYYEQYF.

This clonotype was recorded at least ten times. J is TRBJ2-1 and V is TRBV12-3 or TRBV12-4; D is uncertain. This CDR3 is 14 amino acids long. V was cut by 5 bases and J by 6 bases, with 14 bases left in between. CDR3 sequence: CASSPDMVLNEQFF. Written as DNA, the CDR3 is TGTGCCAGCAGTCCCGATATGGTCCTCAATGAGCAGTTCTTC.

The chain employs TRBV5-5 and TRBJ1-4; 9 positions match TRBD1. This CDR3 has 14 residues. Per the germline V gene, CDR1 is SGHKS and CDR2 is YYEKEE (reference sequence). The junction had 5 bases not matched to a gene; V was cut back by 4 bases and J by 7 bases. The CDR3 DNA reads as TGTGCCAGCAGCCCACAGGGGGCTCCTGAAAAACTGTTTTTT. The encoded protein is CASSPQGAPEKLFF.

A few counts support this clonotype. The rearrangement links TRBV4-1 to TRBJ2-7; perhaps TRBD2 as D (6 bases). The germline V gene encodes CDR1 MGHRA and CDR2 YSYEKL. The CDR3 consists of 16 residues. V was trimmed by 3 bases and J by 4 bases, leaving 19 bases between them. For the CDR3, the DNA is TGCGCCAGCAGCCAGTCACCCCTAGCGAACCCTTACGAGCAGTACTTC. Protein sequence: CASSQSPLANPYEQYF.

The V gene is TRBV7-2, the J gene TRBJ2-3, with TRBD2 as a possible D gene (5 bases). From germline, CDR1 is SGHTA and CDR2 FQGNSA. Trimming removed 5 bases from V and 6 bases from J, with 12 bases in between. The CDR3 length is 13 residues. Here the CDR3 reads CASSPQEADTQYF. CDR3 DNA sequence: TGTGCCAGCAGCCCCCAGGAGGCCGATACGCAGTATTTT.

Only a few counts were recorded for this clonotype. J is TRBJ2-4 and V is TRBV4-1; the match to TRBD2 covers 15 bases. Germline V lookup: CDR1 MGHRA, CDR2 YSYEKL. CDR3 length: 18 amino acids. The V gene end was trimmed by 4 bases and the J gene end by 0 bases; junction bases not matched to a gene: 4. CDR3: CASSRGLAGGKAKNIQYF. In DNA form, the CDR3 reads TGCGCCAGCAGCCGCGGACTAGCGGGAGGGAAAGCCAAAAACATTCAGTACTTC.

This clonotype was recorded at least ten times. The chain recombines TRBV7-6 with TRBJ2-1; D unclear. Looked up from germline, CDR1 is SGHVS and CDR2 is FNYEAQ. This CDR3 is built from 15 residues. Trimming took off 0 bases at V and 10 bases at J, with 16 bases between the two ends. The CDR3 reads CASSLARSYRPEQFF. In nucleotides, the CDR3 is TGTGCCAGCAGCTTAGCGCGGTCGTACAGACCAGAGCAGTTCTTC.

This clonotype has a single count. This chain links TRBV19 with TRBJ2-1; 15 bases are a match to TRBD2. Looked up from germline, CDR1 is LNHDA and CDR2 is SQIVND (reference sequence). The CDR3 length is 15 residues. Losses at the gene ends were 6 bases for V and 9 bases for J; bases not matched to a gene: 6. The CDR3 loop is CASSPGLAGGPEQFF. For the CDR3, the DNA is TGTGCCAGTAGCCCGGGACTAGCGGGAGGCCCTGAGCAGTTCTTC.

The chain couples TRBV3-1 to TRBJ1-2; unclear D gene. The CDR3 consists of 16 residues. The ends were cut back, 4 bases at V and 3 bases at J, with 18 bases in the middle. The V gene's germline CDR1 is LGHDT and CDR2 YNNKEL (reference sequence). As DNA, the CDR3 is TGTGCCAGCAGCCTGAGTCCAGCTGAGCGTGACTATGGCTACACCTTC. Its protein is CASSLSPAERDYGYTF.

This chain joins TRBV5-1 and TRBJ1-4; D not certain. The germline V gene has CDR1 SGHRS and CDR2 YFSETQ. V dropped 4 bases and J dropped 5 bases, with 9 bases sitting between them. This CDR3 comprises 13 residues. Here the CDR3 reads CASSRTENEKLFF. The CDR3 coding sequence is TGCGCCAGCAGCCGGACTGAGAATGAAAAACTGTTTTTT.

The chain recombines TRBV11-2 with TRBJ2-4; 7 bases are a match to TRBD1. The CDR3 loop spans 17 amino acids. Per germline, CDR1 SGHAT and CDR2 FQNNGV. V lost 2 bases to trimming and J lost 5 bases; unmatched junction nucleotides: 12. CDR3 amino acids: CASSLKSLRDRENIQYF. In nucleotides, the CDR3 is TGTGCCAGCAGCTTAAAGTCCCTCCGGGACAGAGAAAACATTCAGTACTTC.

This clonotype appeared a few times. The chain carries TRBV7-8 and TRBJ1-5; D gene ambiguous. The germline V and J ends were trimmed by 1 base and 3 bases, with 4 bases remaining between them. This CDR3 is 13 amino acids long. Germline lookup yields CDR1 SGHVS and CDR2 FQNEAQ. This CDR3 reads CASSLVANQPQHF. The CDR3 DNA reads as TGTGCCAGCAGCTTAGTCGCCAATCAGCCCCAGCATTTT.

This clonotype appeared a few times. This chain joins TRBV7-9 and TRBJ2-4; D may match TRBD1 or TRBD2 (6 bases each). The CDR3 consists of 13 residues. V dropped 5 bases and J dropped 6 bases, with 11 bases sitting between them. The V gene's germline CDR1 is SEHNR and CDR2 FQNEAQ (reference sequence). This CDR3 reads CASSPEGGNIQYF. The DNA for the CDR3 is TGTGCCAGCAGCCCAGAGGGGGGAAACATTCAGTACTTC.

In this sample, this clonotype turned up many times. Likely a read error: the CDR3 ends without its conserved phenylalanine or tryptophan. The DNA is omitted, as the CDR3 cannot be located on it reliably, and the CDR3 follows TCRdb's listing. The chain joins TRBV21-1 to TRBJ1-5; TRBD1 reflects the table's D call only, with no check against the DNA. TRBV21-1 has pseudogene status. The CDR3 is 15 residues long, counting both termini. The CDR3 sequence is CASSKPDRVGQPQHS.

V and J are TRBV7-9 and TRBJ2-3; D is possibly TRBD1 or TRBD2 (5 bases each). From germline, CDR1 is SEHNR and CDR2 FQNEAQ (reference sequence). This CDR3 spans 14 amino acids. V was pared by 5 bases and J by 5 bases, with 14 bases between. The CDR3 DNA reads as TGTGCCAGCAGCCCTCCGGGGACCCGAGATACGCAGTATTTT. This translates into CASSPPGTRDTQYF.

There are a few counts of this clonotype. This rearrangement joins TRBV10-3 to TRBJ2-1; 12 bases agree with TRBD2. V trimming: 8 bases; J trimming: 6 bases; junction bases outside the gene matches: 2. The germline V gene has CDR1 ENHRY and CDR2 SYGVKD. CDR3 length: 13 residues. The DNA of the CDR3 is TGTGCCATCGGGGGACTAGCGGGCAATGAGCAGTTCTTC. Its protein is CAIGGLAGNEQFF.

V is TRBV5-1 and J is TRBJ2-7, with D possibly being TRBD1 (5 bases). The CDR3 covers 13 residues. V dropped 3 bases and J dropped 5 bases, with 12 bases sitting between them. Germline values: CDR1 SGHRS, CDR2 YFSETQ. CDR3 in DNA: TGCGCCAGCAGCTGGCGGAACAGGCACGAGCAGTACTTC. Its translation is CASSWRNRHEQYF.